This T cell receptor beta chain was profiled in a study of T cells in Graves' hyperthyroidism and ophthalmopathy. Study results and caveats: The model's output predicted ophthalmopathy at a median of approximately 6.5 months prior to onset. The authors' 13 V-J model separated ophthalmopathy from stable hyperthyroidism.

A patient was excluded if there was uncontrolled infection, other autoimmune disease, pregnancy or lactation. There are many counts of this clonotype. Its antigen remains unknown. The CDR3 is 15 residues long. Germline V gene data show CDR1 as DFQATT and CDR2 as SNEGSKA (reference sequence). V gave up 3 bases and J gave up 0 bases; unmatched junction bases: 3. RNA transcripts yielded amplified TCR beta CDR3 regions. TCR CDR3 regions were first amplified by RT-PCR with HTBI primers. MiXCR was run by TCRdb on the multiplex PCR reads, yielding one entry per CDR3 protein. There are under 350,000 distinct CDR3 sequences in the sample; approximately 13% occur only once, and approximately 35% lies in the top ten.

The chain uses TRBV20-1 and TRBJ2-5; 11 bases align to TRBD2. This receptor was obtained from a middle-aged woman with Graves' ophthalmopathy. Sequenced input: blood. The CDR3, as DNA: TGCAGTGCTAGGGGACTAGCGGTGGACCAAGAGACCCAGTACTTC. Its translation is CSARGLAVDQETQYF.